This T cell receptor beta chain appears in the sequencing data of a study of T cell changes during pregnancy in multiple sclerosis. The trim removed 5 bases at V and 0 bases at J, leaving 5 bases unmatched. Germline V gene lookup returns CDR1 SGHVS and CDR2 FQNEAQ. The CDR3 consists of 17 residues. Sequencing used immunoSEQ multiplex PCR; TCRdb keeps in-frame clones, though not all of them. The sample lists around 75,000 clones, approximately 95% seen once, with 0.11% to 0.15% in the top ten. This TCR derives from a female donor with multiple sclerosis, enrolled in a pregnancy study. The chain joins TRBV7-8 to TRBJ2-2; 11 positions agree with TRBD2. The specimen was CD4+ T cells from peripheral blood mononuclear cells, collected after pregnancy. The DNA of the CDR3 is TGTGCCAGCAGCCCGAGGGGACTAGCGGCGAACACCGGGGAGCTGTTTTTT. It translates to CASSPRGLAANTGELFF.